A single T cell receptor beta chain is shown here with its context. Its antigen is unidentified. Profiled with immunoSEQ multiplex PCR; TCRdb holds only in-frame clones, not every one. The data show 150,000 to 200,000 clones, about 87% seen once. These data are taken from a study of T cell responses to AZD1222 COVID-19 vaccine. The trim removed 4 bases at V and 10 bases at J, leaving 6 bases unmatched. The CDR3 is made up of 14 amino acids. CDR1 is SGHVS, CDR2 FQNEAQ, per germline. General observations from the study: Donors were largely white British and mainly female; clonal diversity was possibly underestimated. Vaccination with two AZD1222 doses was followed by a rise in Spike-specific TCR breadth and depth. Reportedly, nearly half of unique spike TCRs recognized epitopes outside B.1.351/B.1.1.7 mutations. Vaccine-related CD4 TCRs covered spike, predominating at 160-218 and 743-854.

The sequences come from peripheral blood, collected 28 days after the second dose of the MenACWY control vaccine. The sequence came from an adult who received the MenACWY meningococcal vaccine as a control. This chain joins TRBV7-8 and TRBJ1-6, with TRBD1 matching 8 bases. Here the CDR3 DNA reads TGTGCCAGCAGCTCGACAGGGGATGACTCACCCCTCCACTTT. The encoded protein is CASSSTGDDSPLHF. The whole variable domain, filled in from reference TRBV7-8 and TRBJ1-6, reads GAGVSQSPRYKVAKRGQDVALRCDPISGHVSLFWYQQALGQGPEFLTYFQNEAQLDKSGLPSDRFFAERPEGSVSTLKIQRTQQEDSAVYLCASSSTGDDSPLHFGNGTRLTVT.